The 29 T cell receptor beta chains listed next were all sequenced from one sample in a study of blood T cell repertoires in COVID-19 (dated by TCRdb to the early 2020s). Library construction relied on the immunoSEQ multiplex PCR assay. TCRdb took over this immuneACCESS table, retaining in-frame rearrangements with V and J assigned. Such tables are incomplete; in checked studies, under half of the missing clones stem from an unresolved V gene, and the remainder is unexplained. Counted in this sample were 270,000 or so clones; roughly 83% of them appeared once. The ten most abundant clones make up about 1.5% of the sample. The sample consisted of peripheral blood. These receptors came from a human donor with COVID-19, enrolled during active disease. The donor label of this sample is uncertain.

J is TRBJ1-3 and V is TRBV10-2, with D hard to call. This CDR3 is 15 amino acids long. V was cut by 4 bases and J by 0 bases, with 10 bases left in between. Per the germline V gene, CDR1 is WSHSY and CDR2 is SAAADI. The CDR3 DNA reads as TGCGCCAGCAGTGTTTCCCCAGTCTCTGGAAACACCATATATTTT. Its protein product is CASSVSPVSGNTIYF.

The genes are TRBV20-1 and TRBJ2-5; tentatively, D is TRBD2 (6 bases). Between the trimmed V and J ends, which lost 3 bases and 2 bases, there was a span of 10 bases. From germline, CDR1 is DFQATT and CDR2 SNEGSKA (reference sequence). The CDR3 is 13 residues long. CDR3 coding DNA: TGCAGTGCTAGTAGTGGGAGGCAAGAGACCCAGTACTTC. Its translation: CSASSGRQETQYF.

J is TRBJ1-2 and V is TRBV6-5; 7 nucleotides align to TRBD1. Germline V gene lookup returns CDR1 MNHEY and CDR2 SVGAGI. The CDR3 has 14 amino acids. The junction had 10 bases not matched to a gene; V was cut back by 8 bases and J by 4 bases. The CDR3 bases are TGTGCCAGCGCCAAGACAGGGAAGGGCTATGGCTACACCTTC. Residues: CASAKTGKGYGYTF.

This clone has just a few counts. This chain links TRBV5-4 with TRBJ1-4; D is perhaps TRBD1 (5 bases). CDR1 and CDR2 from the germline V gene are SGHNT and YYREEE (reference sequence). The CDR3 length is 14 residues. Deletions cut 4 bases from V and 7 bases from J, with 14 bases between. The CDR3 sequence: CASSGDLAGEKLFF. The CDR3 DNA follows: TGTGCCAGCAGCGGGGACCTAGCGGGTGAAAAACTGTTTTTT.

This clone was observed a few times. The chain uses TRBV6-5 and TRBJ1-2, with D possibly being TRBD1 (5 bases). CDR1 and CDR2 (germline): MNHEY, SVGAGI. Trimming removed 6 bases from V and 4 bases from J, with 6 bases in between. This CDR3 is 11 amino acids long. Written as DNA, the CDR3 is TGTGCCAGCAGGGGGCTCTATGGCTACACCTTC. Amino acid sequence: CASRGLYGYTF.

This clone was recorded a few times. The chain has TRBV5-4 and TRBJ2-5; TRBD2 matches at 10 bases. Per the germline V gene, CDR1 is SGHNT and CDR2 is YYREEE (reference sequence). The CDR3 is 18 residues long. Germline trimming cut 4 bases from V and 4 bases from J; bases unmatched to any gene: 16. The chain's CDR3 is CASSRPSPSGSGRETQYF. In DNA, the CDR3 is TGTGCCAGCAGCCGCCCGAGTCCTAGCGGGAGTGGCAGAGAGACCCAGTACTTC.

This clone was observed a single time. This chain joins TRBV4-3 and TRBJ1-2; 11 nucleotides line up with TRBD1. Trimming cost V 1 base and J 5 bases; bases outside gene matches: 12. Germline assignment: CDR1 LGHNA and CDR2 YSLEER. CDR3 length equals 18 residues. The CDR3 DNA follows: TGCGCCAGCAGCCAAGGCCTATGGACAGGGGGCGTAGGGTATGGCTACACCTTC. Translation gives CASSQGLWTGGVGYGYTF.

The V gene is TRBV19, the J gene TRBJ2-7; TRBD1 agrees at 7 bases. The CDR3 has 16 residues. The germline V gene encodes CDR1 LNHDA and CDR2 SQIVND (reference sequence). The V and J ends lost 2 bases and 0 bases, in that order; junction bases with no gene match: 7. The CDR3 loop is CASSIREGDSSYEQYF. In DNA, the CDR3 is TGTGCCAGTAGTATACGGGAAGGGGACAGCTCCTACGAGCAGTACTTC.

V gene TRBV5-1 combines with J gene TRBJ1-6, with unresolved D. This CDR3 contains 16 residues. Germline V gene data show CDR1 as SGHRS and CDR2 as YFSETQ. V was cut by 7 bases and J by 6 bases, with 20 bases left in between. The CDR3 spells CASHQGGPPANSPLHF. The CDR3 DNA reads TGCGCCAGCCATCAAGGAGGGCCCCCCGCTAATTCACCCCTCCACTTT.

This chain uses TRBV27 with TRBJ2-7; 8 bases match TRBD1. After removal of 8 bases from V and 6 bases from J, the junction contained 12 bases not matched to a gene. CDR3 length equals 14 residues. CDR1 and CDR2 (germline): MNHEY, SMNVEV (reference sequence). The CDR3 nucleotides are TGTGCCAGCCGAATAACAGACAGGGGAGGCGAGCAGTACTTC. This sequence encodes CASRITDRGGEQYF.

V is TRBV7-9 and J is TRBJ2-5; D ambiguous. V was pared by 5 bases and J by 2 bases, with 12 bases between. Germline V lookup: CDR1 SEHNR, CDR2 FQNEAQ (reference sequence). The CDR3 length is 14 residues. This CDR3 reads CASSAFLLQETQYF. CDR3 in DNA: TGTGCCAGCAGCGCCTTTCTTCTACAAGAGACCCAGTACTTC.

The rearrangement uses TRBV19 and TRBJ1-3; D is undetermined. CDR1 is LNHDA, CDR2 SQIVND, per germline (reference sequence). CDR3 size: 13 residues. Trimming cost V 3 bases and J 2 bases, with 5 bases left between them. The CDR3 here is CASSMGAGNTIYF. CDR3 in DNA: TGTGCCAGTAGTATGGGAGCTGGAAACACCATATATTTT.

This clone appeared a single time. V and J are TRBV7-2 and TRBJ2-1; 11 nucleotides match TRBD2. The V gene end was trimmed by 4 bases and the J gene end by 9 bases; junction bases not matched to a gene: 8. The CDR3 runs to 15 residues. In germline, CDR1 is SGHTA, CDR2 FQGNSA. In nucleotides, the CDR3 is TGTGCCAGCAGCTCCACTAGCGGGAGAGGGCGTGAGCAGTTCTTC. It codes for CASSSTSGRGREQFF.

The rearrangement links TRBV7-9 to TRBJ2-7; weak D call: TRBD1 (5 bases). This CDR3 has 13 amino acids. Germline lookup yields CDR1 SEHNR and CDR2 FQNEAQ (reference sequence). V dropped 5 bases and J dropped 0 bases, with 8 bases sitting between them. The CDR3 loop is CASSPDTSYEQYF. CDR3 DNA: TGTGCCAGCAGCCCGGACACCTCCTACGAGCAGTACTTC.

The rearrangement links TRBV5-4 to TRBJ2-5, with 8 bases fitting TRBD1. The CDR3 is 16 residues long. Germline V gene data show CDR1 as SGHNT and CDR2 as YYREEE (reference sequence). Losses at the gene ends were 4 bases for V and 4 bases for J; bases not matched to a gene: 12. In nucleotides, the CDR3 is TGTGCCAGCAGCCCTGGACAGGGTGTTATGCGAGAGACCCAGTACTTC. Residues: CASSPGQGVMRETQYF.

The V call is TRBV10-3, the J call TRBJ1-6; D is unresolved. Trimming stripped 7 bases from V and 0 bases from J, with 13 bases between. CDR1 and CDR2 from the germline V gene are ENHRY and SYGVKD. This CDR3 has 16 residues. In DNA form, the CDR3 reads TGTGCCATCAAATCGACTGAGAGCTCCTATAATTCACCCCTCCACTTT. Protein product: CAIKSTESSYNSPLHF.

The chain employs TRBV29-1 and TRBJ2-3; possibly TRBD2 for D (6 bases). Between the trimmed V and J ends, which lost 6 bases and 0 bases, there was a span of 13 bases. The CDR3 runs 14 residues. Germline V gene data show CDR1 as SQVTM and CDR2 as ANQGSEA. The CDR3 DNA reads TGCAGCGTCCCGGGACTCACTAGCACAGATACGCAGTATTTT. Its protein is CSVPGLTSTDTQYF.

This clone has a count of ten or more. In DNA form, the CDR3 reads TGTGCCAGCAGCTTAGGAGTGACTACCCACGAGCAGTACTTC. This gives the protein CASSLGVTTHEQYF. The chain combines TRBV7-9 with TRBJ2-7, with D possibly matching TRBD2 (5 bases). V lost 1 base and J 5 bases, leaving 12 bases between the germline ends. The germline CDR1 and CDR2 sequences are SEHNR and FQNEAQ (reference sequence). The CDR3 sequence is 14 residues long.

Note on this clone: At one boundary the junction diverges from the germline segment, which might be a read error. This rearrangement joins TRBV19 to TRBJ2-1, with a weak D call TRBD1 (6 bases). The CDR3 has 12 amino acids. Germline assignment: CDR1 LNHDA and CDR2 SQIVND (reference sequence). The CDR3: CASTAEGGVPVF. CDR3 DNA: TGTGCCAGTACCGCCGAAGGGGGTGTTCCGGTCTTC.

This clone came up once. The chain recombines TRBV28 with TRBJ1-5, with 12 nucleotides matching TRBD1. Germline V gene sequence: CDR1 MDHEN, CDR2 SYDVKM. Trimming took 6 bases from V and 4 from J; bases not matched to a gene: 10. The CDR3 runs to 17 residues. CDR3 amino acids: CASSLLGQGARNQPQHF. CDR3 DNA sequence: TGTGCCAGCAGCCTGCTGGGACAGGGGGCAAGAAATCAGCCCCAGCATTTT.

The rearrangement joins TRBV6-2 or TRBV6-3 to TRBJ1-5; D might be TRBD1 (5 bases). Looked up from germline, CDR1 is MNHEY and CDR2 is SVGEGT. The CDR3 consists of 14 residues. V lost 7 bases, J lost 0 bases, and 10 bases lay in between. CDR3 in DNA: TGTGCCAGCACCCCGCAGGGTAGCAATCAGCCCCAGCATTTT. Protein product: CASTPQGSNQPQHF.

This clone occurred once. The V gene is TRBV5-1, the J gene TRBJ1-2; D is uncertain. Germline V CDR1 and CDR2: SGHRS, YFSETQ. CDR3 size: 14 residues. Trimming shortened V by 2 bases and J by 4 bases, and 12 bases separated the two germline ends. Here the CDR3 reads CASSLNQVGYGYTF. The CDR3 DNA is TGCGCCAGCAGCTTAAATCAGGTGGGCTATGGCTACACCTTC.

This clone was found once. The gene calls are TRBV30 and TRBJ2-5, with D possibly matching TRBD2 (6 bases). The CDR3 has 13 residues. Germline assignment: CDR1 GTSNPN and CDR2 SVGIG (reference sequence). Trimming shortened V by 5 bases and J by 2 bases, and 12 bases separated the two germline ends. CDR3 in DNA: TGTGCCTGGGGCGGAGGGTATCAAGAGACCCAGTACTTC. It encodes CAWGGGYQETQYF.

CDR3 region: CASKREGDTGELFF. As DNA, the CDR3 is TGTGCCAGCAAGCGGGAGGGAGACACCGGGGAGCTGTTTTTT. V gene TRBV10-3 combines with J gene TRBJ2-2, with TRBD2 matching over 10 bases. CDR3 length: 14 residues. The V gene's germline CDR1 is ENHRY and CDR2 SYGVKD. After removal of 10 bases from V and 3 bases from J, the junction contained 5 bases not matched to a gene.

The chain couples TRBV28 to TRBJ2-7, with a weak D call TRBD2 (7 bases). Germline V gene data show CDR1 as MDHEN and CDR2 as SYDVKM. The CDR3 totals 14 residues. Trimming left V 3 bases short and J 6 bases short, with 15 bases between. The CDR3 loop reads CASSFNGGRAEQYF. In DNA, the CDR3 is TGTGCCAGCAGTTTTAACGGGGGGCGCGCCGAGCAGTACTTC. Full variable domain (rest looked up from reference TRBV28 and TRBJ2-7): DVKVTQSSRYLVKRTGEKVFLECVQDMDHENMFWYRQDPGLGLRLIYFSYDVKMKEKGDIPEGYSVSREKKERFSLILESASTNQTSMYLCASSFNGGRAEQYFGPGTRLTVT.

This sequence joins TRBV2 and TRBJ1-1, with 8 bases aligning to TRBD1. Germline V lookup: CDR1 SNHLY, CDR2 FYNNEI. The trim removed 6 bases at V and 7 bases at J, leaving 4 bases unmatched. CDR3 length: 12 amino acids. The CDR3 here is CASRRDRGEAFF. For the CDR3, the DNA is TGTGCCAGCAGGAGAGACAGGGGTGAAGCTTTCTTT.

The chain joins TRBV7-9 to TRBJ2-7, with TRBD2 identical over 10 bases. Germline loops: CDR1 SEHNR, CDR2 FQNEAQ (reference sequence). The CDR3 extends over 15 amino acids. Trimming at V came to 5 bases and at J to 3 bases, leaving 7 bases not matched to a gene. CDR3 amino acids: CASSPIAGGGYEQYF. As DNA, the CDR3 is TGTGCCAGCAGCCCAATAGCGGGAGGTGGCTACGAGCAGTACTTC.

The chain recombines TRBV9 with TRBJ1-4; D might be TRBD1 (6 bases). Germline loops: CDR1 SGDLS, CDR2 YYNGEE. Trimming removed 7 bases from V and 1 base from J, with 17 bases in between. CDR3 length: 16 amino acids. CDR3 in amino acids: CASGLGGGGTNEKLFF. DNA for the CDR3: TGTGCCAGCGGACTAGGGGGAGGTGGAACTAATGAAAAACTGTTTTTT. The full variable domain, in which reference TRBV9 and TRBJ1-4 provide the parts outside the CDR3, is DSGVTQTPKHLITATGQRVTLRCSPRSGDLSVYWYQQSLDQGLQFLIQYYNGEERAKGNILERFSAQQFPDLHSELNLSSLELGDSALYFCASGLGGGGTNEKLFFGSGTQLSVL.

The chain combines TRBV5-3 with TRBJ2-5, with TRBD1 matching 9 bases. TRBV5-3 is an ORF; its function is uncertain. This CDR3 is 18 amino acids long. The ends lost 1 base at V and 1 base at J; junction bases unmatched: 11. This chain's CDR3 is CARSLIPRTGASQETQYF. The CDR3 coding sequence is TGTGCCAGAAGCTTGATACCAAGGACAGGGGCCTCCCAAGAGACCCAGTACTTC.